This T cell receptor beta chain was captured by sequencing in a study of T-cell memory formation after mild COVID-19. TCRdb called the 5' RACE reads again in MiXCR, with one record for every CDR3 protein. The repertoire holds 200,000 to 250,000 distinct CDR3 sequences, with roughly 9.4% as singletons. Germline lookup yields CDR1 SGHTA and CDR2 FQGNSA. The CDR3 has 15 amino acids. V lost 5 bases to trimming and J lost 1 base, with 14 bases between them. Study conclusions and caveats: Clones that contracted from day 15 to 85 were balanced CD4/CD8, while later expanders leaned CD4+. Most CD4+ clones that shrank were in CM and EM, while CD8+ ones turned up in EMRA. A subset of responding clones appeared in pre-infection memory, suggesting cross-reactive memory joined.

Concerning this clonotype itself: Its antigen is currently unknown.

This chain joins TRBV7-2 and TRBJ1-2; the D gene is possibly TRBD1 (6 bases). Sequenced sample: PBMCs or a T cell subset sorted from them (not recorded which). The source is a man between 18 and 35 years old who had mild COVID-19 (a few samples of this study predate the infection). Cell type and time point are not known. The CDR3 DNA reads as TGTGCCAGCAGCCCCGGACAGACCGTTAACTATGGCTACACCTTC. It is translated as CASSPGQTVNYGYTF.